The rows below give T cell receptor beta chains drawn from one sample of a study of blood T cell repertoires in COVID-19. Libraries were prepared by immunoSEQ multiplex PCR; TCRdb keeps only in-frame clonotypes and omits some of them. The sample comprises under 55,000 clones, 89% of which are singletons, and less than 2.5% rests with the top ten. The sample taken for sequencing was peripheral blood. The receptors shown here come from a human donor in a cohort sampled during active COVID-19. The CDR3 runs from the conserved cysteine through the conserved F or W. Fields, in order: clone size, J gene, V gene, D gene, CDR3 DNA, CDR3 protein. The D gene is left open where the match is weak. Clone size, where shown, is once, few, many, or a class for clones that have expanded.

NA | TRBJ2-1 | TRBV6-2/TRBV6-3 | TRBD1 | TGTGCCAGCAGTTCCCCGACAGGGAGCTCCTACAATGAGCAGTTCTTC | CASSSPTGSSYNEQFF
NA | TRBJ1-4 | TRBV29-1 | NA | TGCAGCGTTGGGCAGGGGTATAATGAAAAACTGTTTTTT | CSVGQGYNEKLFF
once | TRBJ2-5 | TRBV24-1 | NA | TGTGCCACCAGTGATCGGGGCCAAGAGACCCAGTACTTC | CATSDRGQETQYF
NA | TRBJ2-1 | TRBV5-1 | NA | TGCGCCAGCAGCTCACCGGGAAACAATGAGCAGTTCTTC | CASSSPGNNEQFF
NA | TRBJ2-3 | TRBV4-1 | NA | TGCGCCAGCAGCCCGAGGATGGGGCCAGATACGCAGTATTTT | CASSPRMGPDTQYF
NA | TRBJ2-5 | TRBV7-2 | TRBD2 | TGTGCCAGCAGCCCACCCACTAGCGGGAGGGAGACCCAGTACTTC | CASSPPTSGRETQYF
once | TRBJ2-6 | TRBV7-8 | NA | TGTGCCAGCAGCTCTCTTGGCGGCTCTGGGGCCAACGTCCTGACTTTC | CASSSLGGSGANVLTF
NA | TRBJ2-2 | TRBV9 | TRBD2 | TGTGCCAGCAGCGTAGGGACTAGCCTCACCGGGGAGCTGTTTTTT | CASSVGTSLTGELFF
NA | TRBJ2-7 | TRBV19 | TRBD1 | TGTGCCAGTAGTCGCAGCGTCGGGACAGGGTCCTACGAGCAGTACTTC | CASSRSVGTGSYEQYF
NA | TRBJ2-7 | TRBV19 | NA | TGTGCCAGTAGTTTGACAGGAGTAACCTACGAGCAGTACTTC | CASSLTGVTYEQYF
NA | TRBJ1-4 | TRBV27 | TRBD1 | TGTGCCAGCAGTTCGGCGACAGGGAGGAGAGAAAAACTGTTTTTT | CASSSATGRREKLFF
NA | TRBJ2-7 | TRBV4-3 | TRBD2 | TGCGCCAGCAGCCAAGACTGGTCCGGGACTACGGGAGAGCAGTACTTC | CASSQDWSGTTGEQYF
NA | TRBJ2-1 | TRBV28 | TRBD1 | TGTGCCAGCAGTTCCACAGACAGGGTCATGGGTGAGCAGTTCTTC | CASSSTDRVMGEQFF